This T cell receptor beta chain was sequenced in a study of T cell changes during pregnancy in multiple sclerosis. This clone was observed once. CDR1 and CDR2 from the germline V gene are SNHLY and FYNNEI. This CDR3 has 15 amino acids. V was pared by 6 bases and J by 6 bases, with 8 bases of the junction left unmatched. The protocol was immunoSEQ multiplex PCR, while the TCRdb copy is restricted to in-frame clones and leaves out a portion. The sample has some 80,000 clones, around 90% seen once; the top ten hold about 2.8%. The specimen comprised peripheral blood, sampled before pregnancy. This chain links TRBV2 with TRBJ2-7, with 13 bases lining up with TRBD2. This sequence was found in a female donor with multiple sclerosis, enrolled in a pregnancy study. The CDR3 nucleotides read TGTGCCAGCAGCTTCGGACTAGCGGGAGTGGGCGAGCAGTACTTC. This sequence encodes CASSFGLAGVGEQYF.